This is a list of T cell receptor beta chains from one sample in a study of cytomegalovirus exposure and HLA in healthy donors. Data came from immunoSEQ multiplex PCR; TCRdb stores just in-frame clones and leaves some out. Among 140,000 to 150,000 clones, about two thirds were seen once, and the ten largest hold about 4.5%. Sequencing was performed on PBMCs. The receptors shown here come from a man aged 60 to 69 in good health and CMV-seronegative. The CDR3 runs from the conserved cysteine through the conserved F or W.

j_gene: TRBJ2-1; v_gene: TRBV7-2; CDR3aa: CASSLVGVQSSDEQFF
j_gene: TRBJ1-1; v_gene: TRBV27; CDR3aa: CASRAGGVKTEAFF
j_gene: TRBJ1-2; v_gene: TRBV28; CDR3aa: CASSSVSGTRRTLNYGYTF
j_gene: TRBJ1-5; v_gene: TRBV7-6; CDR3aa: CASSSGTGFNQPQHF
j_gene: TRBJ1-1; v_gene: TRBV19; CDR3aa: CASRGEGFTEAFF
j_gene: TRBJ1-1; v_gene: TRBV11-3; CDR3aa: CASSLGTTGNTEAFF
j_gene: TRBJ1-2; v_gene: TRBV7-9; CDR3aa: CASSLAPGQGAYYGYTF
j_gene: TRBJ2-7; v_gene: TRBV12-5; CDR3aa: CASATTGHGEQYF
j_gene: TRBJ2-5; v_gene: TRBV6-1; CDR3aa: CASSDWGRGNQETQYF
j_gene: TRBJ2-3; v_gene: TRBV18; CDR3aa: CASSSLAGGVLDTQYF
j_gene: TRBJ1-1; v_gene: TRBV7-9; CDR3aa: CASSHTPNTEAFF
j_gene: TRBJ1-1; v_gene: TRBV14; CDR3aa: CASSQTGFGTEAFF
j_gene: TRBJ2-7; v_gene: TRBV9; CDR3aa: CASSVSSGEGPILF
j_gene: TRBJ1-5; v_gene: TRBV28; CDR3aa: CASTGAGGNQPQHF
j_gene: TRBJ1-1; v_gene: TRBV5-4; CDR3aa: CASSLQGRNTEAFF
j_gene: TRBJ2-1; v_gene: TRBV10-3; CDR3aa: CAISEMGGYYNEQFF
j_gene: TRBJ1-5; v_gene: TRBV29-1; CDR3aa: CSPMGAGKGNQPQHF
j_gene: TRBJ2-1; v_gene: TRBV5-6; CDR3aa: CASSFPGTSGYNEQFF
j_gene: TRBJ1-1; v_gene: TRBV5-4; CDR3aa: CASSLGPRDTEAFF
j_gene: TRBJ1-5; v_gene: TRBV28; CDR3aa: CASSLEPENQPQHF
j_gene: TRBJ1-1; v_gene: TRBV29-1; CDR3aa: CSAYRRDGDTEAFF
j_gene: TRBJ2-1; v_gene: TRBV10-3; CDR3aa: CAISARVGLATYNEQFF
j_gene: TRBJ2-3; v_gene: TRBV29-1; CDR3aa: CSVDRGHLDTQYF
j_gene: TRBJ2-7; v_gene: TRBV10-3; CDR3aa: CAIRGDSYEQYF
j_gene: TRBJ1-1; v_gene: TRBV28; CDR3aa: CASSRGPRNTEAFF
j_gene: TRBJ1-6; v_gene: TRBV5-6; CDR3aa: CASSPRRWVEDSHSPLHF
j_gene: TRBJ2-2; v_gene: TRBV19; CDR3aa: CASSMTGEVSGELFF
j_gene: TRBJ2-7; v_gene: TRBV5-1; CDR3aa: CASSFTSGVYEQYF
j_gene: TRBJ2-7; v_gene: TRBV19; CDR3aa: CASSLSVSSYEQYF
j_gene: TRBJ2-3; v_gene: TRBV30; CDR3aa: CAWSSGMTDTQYF
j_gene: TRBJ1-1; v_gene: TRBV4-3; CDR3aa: CASSQDWAPGEGSTEAFF
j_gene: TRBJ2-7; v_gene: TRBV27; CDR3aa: CASSFGLAGALEQYF
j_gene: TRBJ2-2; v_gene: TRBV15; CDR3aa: CATSRDLPFPGELFF
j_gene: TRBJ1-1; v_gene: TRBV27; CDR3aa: CASREATELNTEAFF
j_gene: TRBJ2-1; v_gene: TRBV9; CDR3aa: CASSVAPDSRWTVGNEQFF
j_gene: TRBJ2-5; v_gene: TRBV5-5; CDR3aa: CASRGTSPQEQYF
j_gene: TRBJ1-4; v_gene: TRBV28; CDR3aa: CASSSLGRRANEKLFF
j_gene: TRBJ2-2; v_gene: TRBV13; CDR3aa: CASSLGGGRAATGELFF
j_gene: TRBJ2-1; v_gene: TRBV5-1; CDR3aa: CASRTHLRGVPYNEQFF